The source of this T cell receptor beta chain is a study of cytotoxic CD8 clonotypes in ibrutinib-treated CLL. About the study: Patients gave response samples after a median about eleven months of treatment, range 6 to 36.

TCRdb's copy holds only in-frame clones and misses some; the assay was immunoSEQ multiplex PCR. Among about 200,000 clones listed, approximately 79% were seen once. In the case of this clone: Its antigen remains unidentified.

Overall study results and limits: Patients with sustained remission and those progressing were sampled at differing times. Clonality was higher at ibrutinib response and returned toward baseline at progression.

Trimming removed 6 bases at V and 3 bases at J, with 15 bases between. The length of the CDR3 is 14 residues. CDR1 is MNHEY, CDR2 SMNVEV, per germline (reference sequence). The TCR originated in a human donor with chronic lymphocytic leukemia. Sequenced material: PBMCs, taken after 12 months of ibrutinib treatment. The chain has TRBV27 and TRBJ2-7; no clear D. CDR3 bases: TGTGCCAGCAGCACGAATTATGTGGACTACGAGCAGTACTTC. Amino acids: CASSTNYVDYEQYF.